This T cell receptor (beta chain) was sequenced for a study of T cells in localized non-small cell lung cancer. Only in-frame clones appear in the TCRdb table, and some are missing; sequencing was by immunoSEQ multiplex PCR. In the table there are roughly 72,000 clones, 85% to 90% of which are singletons. Overall study findings and caveats: Overall survival was longer when the density of T cells in the blood was higher.

Of note for this clone: The target antigen is unknown.

Trimming took 5 bases from V and 4 from J; bases not matched to a gene: 3. The germline V gene has CDR1 SGHDT and CDR2 YYEEEE. The CDR3 is 13 residues long. This specimen was peripheral blood, taken before any cancer treatment. The chain uses TRBV5-6 and TRBJ2-7; TRBD1 matches 10 bases. This sequence originates from a male donor at least 60 years old with stage III squamous cell lung carcinoma. The CDR3 spells CASRQDRGYEQYF. Here the CDR3 DNA reads TGTGCCAGCAGACAGGACAGGGGGTACGAGCAGTACTTC.